Shown below are 8 T cell receptor beta chains from a single sample sequenced in a study of neurological immune-mediated disorders. TCRdb independently ran MiXCR on the 5' RACE reads; one entry per CDR3 protein. The profile shows tens of thousands of distinct CDR3 sequences, roughly 9.9% of them singletons. Source material: PBMCs. The receptors come from a man over 45 in good health.

V gene TRBV3-1 combines with J gene TRBJ2-7; D might be TRBD1 (6 bases). V dropped 2 bases and J dropped 9 bases, with 14 bases sitting between them. The CDR3 is 13 amino acids. Germline V lookup: CDR1 LGHDT, CDR2 YNNKEL (reference sequence). CDR3 in amino acids: CASSQTSGAGQYF. CDR3 DNA sequence: TGTGCCAGCAGCCAAACCTCAGGGGCCGGGCAGTACTTC.

This clonotype has a handful of counts. This rearrangement joins TRBV30 to TRBJ2-2; 7 bases are a match to TRBD1. The CDR3 loop spans 13 amino acids. Unmatched junction bases numbered 3, after V lost 8 bases and J lost 0 bases. CDR1 and CDR2 from the germline V gene are GTSNPN and SVGIG (reference sequence). In DNA, the CDR3 is TGTGCCAGCAGGGGGTCGAACACCGGGGAGCTGTTTTTT. Encoded protein: CASRGSNTGELFF.

The chain employs TRBV19 and TRBJ1-1; 7 positions agree with TRBD1. The length of the CDR3 is 14 residues. The germline V gene encodes CDR1 LNHDA and CDR2 SQIVND (reference sequence). V was clipped by 7 bases and J by 2 bases; unmatched bases: 7. CDR3 in amino acids: CASTRQGFNTEAFF. The CDR3 DNA is TGTGCCAGTACCCGACAGGGATTTAACACTGAAGCTTTCTTT.

This clonotype showed up many times. The gene calls are TRBV24-1 and TRBJ2-1; 9 bases are a match to TRBD2. This CDR3 contains 16 residues. After removal of 4 bases from V and 2 bases from J, the junction contained 5 bases not matched to a gene. Germline CDR1 is KGHDR and CDR2 is SFDVKD. Here the CDR3 DNA reads TGTGCCACCAGTGAACAAGGACTAGCGCCCTACAATGAGCAGTTCTTC. Its translation is CATSEQGLAPYNEQFF.

This clonotype was seen repeatedly, ten times or more. The rearrangement uses TRBV5-1 and TRBJ1-6; D may be TRBD1 (6 bases). V lost 4 bases to trimming and J lost 3 bases, with 14 bases between them. The germline CDR1 and CDR2 sequences are SGHRS and YFSETQ. The CDR3 is 16 residues long. DNA for the CDR3: TGCGCCAGCAGCCACCGGGACACGCTCTATAATTCACCCCTCCACTTT. Its protein is CASSHRDTLYNSPLHF.

This clonotype was detected many times. The chain has TRBV6-2 or TRBV6-3 and TRBJ2-1; maybe TRBD1 (7 bases). V lost 5 bases, J lost 0 bases, and 11 bases lay in between. The CDR3 spans 15 residues. Germline V gives CDR1 MNHEY, CDR2 SVGEGT. The CDR3 here is CASSTGDSSYNEQFF. CDR3 nucleotides: TGTGCCAGCAGTACGGGGGACAGCTCCTACAATGAGCAGTTCTTC.

This clonotype occurred many times. The chain's CDR3 is CSGLGTANSPLHF. CDR3 DNA: TGCAGTGGGTTAGGGACGGCCAATTCACCCCTCCACTTT. The chain has TRBV20-1 and TRBJ1-6; D possibly corresponds to TRBD1 (5 bases). The CDR3 extends over 13 amino acids. Trimming pared 7 bases from V and 7 bases from J, leaving 14 bases between. In germline, CDR1 is DFQATT, CDR2 SNEGSKA (reference sequence).

On this clonotype: Germline and junction disagree at one end, which may indicate a read error. CDR3 amino acids: CASSPRQSLGNTEAVF. The CDR3 bases are TGTGCCAGCAGCCCGAGACAGTCATTGGGGAACACTGAAGCTGTCTTT. The V call is TRBV7-8, the J call TRBJ1-1; maybe TRBD1 (5 bases). The CDR3 contains 16 residues. Per germline, CDR1 SGHVS and CDR2 FQNEAQ.